Listed below are T cell receptor beta chains from one sample, sequenced in a study of blood T cell repertoires in COVID-19. Repertoires were generated with immunoSEQ multiplex PCR, while TCRdb's copy carries only in-frame clones and drops some. The table includes roughly 170,000 clones, about 88% detected once. Sequencing was performed on peripheral blood. These receptors originate from a man between 60 and 70 years old with acute or convalescent COVID-19. Both conserved end residues are part of each CDR3. D genes are given only for firm matches. Expanded clones are given a class, and other clones once, few, many or no size at all.

V	D	size	J	DNA	CDR3
TRBV12-3/TRBV12-4	.	.	TRBJ1-5	TGTGCCAGCAGAGGGGGTAGCAATCAGCCCCAGCATTTT	CASRGGSNQPQHF
TRBV24-1	.	.	TRBJ1-6	TGTGCCACCAGTGCGTCGGGGGGTTCACCCCTCCACTTT	CATSASGGSPLHF
TRBV24-1	TRBD1	once	TRBJ2-2	TGTGCCACCAGTGATGGGACAGGGGGCTCCGGGGAGCTGTTTTTT	CATSDGTGGSGELFF
TRBV7-8	.	.	TRBJ1-4	TGTGCCAGCAGCTTAACAGGAACAACTAATGAAAAACTGTTTTTT	CASSLTGTTNEKLFF
TRBV7-2	.	.	TRBJ2-1	TGTGCCAGCAGCTTAGTCGGACTCGAGCAGTTCTTC	CASSLVGLEQFF
TRBV5-1	TRBD2	.	TRBJ2-2	TGCGCCAGCAGCTTCTGGACTAGCGGGGGGGTTTACACCGGGGAGCTGTTTTTT	CASSFWTSGGVYTGELFF
TRBV6-5	TRBD1	.	TRBJ1-3	TGTGCCAGCAGTAAGGGACAGGGACCCGGAAACACCATATATTTT	CASSKGQGPGNTIYF
TRBV24-1	.	.	TRBJ2-5	TGTGCCACCAGTGCCCACAGGGATGAGACCCAGTACTTC	CATSAHRDETQYF
TRBV25-1	.	few	TRBJ2-5	TGTGCCAGCAGTGAATATAACGGGTGGGAGACCCAGTACTTC	CASSEYNGWETQYF
TRBV5-1	TRBD1	.	TRBJ1-6	TGCGCCAGCAGGTGGACAGGGATGAATTCACCCCTCCACTTT	CASRWTGMNSPLHF
TRBV5-5	.	.	TRBJ1-1	TGTGCCAGCAGCTTGGAGGAGGGCTACACTGAAGCTTTCTTT	CASSLEEGYTEAFF
TRBV7-3	.	few	TRBJ1-6	TGTGCCAGCAGCTCTACAGGGCCTAATTCACCCCTCCACTTT	CASSSTGPNSPLHF
TRBV6-5	.	.	TRBJ1-1	TGTGCCAGCAGTTATGACAGAGAAGCTTTCTTT	CASSYDREAFF
TRBV7-9	TRBD1	.	TRBJ2-5	TGTGCCAGCAGTTGGGGACAGGGGCTTTACTTC	CASSWGQGLYF
TRBV10-3	TRBD2	few	TRBJ2-2	TGTGCCACGGCCGGTGGGGGGGCGAACACCGGGGAGCTGTTTTTT	CATAGGGANTGELFF
TRBV10-3	TRBD1	.	TRBJ1-4	TGTGCCATCGGGACAGGGGCAACTAATGAAAAACTGTTTTTT	CAIGTGATNEKLFF
TRBV10-3	.	.	TRBJ2-5	TGTGCCATCAGTGTCAGGGTCGGAGAGACCCAGTACTTC	CAISVRVGETQYF
TRBV9	.	.	TRBJ1-3	TGTGCCAGCAGCGTTAGGAGGTCTGGAAACACCATATATTTT	CASSVRRSGNTIYF
TRBV19	TRBD1	.	TRBJ1-4	TGTGCCAGTAGTGAGATGGCAGGGGGTCGAGAAAAACTGTTTTTT	CASSEMAGGREKLFF
TRBV24-1	TRBD2	.	TRBJ2-3	TGTGCCACCAGTGACCTGACTAGCGGGGGTGATACGCAGTATTTT	CATSDLTSGGDTQYF
TRBV12-5	TRBD1	.	TRBJ1-2	TGTGCTAGTGGTCCGTGGGACAGGGGGCCTAACTATGGCTACACCTTC	CASGPWDRGPNYGYTF
TRBV24-1	.	.	TRBJ1-2	TGTGCCACCAGTGCACAGGGCTATGGCTACACCTTC	CATSAQGYGYTF
TRBV9	.	.	TRBJ2-7	TGTGCCAGCAGCGTAGGGGCAGATCTCTCCTACGAGCAGTACTTC	CASSVGADLSYEQYF
TRBV7-8	TRBD1	.	TRBJ2-5	TGTGCCAGCAGCTCCCGACAGGGTTGGGAACAAGAGACCCAGTACTTC	CASSSRQGWEQETQYF
TRBV4-1	TRBD1	.	TRBJ2-3	TGCGCCAGCAGCCAACGCGGTCCGGGACAGGGGGCAGATACGCAGTATTTT	CASSQRGPGQGADTQYF
TRBV19	TRBD1	.	TRBJ2-1	TGTGCCAGTAGTCGGGACAGGGACTACAATGAGCAGTTCTTC	CASSRDRDYNEQFF
TRBV2	TRBD1	few	TRBJ1-4	TGTGCCAGCAGTGACTGGGACAGCATGAATGAAAAACTGTTTTTT	CASSDWDSMNEKLFF
TRBV19	TRBD1	.	TRBJ1-2	TGTGCCAGTAGTACCGGGACAGGGGCTTCCTATGGCTACACCTTC	CASSTGTGASYGYTF
TRBV6-5	.	.	TRBJ1-5	TGTGCCAGCAGGTTCCGGGGTAATCAGCCCCAGCATTTT	CASRFRGNQPQHF
TRBV19	TRBD1	.	TRBJ1-1	TGTGCCAGTAGTTCAGGACAGGGATACACTGAAGCTTTCTTT	CASSSGQGYTEAFF
TRBV5-1	.	once	TRBJ2-7	TGCGCCAGCAGCTTGGCGGAGGCCGACGAGCAGTACTTC	CASSLAEADEQYF
TRBV3-1/TRBV3-2	.	once	TRBJ1-5	TGTGCCAGCAGCCAAGATCTGAATCAGCCCCAGCATTTT	CASSQDLNQPQHF
TRBV6-2/TRBV6-3	TRBD1	.	TRBJ2-1	TGTGCCAGCAGTTCTACAGGGGGAAGTAAGCATGAGCAGTTCTTC	CASSSTGGSKHEQFF
TRBV5-5	.	.	TRBJ2-5	TGTGCCAGCAGCGGAGAAGAGACCCAGTACTTC	CASSGEETQYF
TRBV4-2	.	.	TRBJ2-1	TGTGCCAGCAGCCAAGAAGCCCTTCACTACTACAATGAGCAGTTCTTC	CASSQEALHYYNEQFF
TRBV6-5	.	.	TRBJ2-7	TGTGCCAGCACCCAGCGGTCCTACGAGCAGTACTTC	CASTQRSYEQYF
TRBV9	TRBD1	.	TRBJ2-3	TGTGCCAGCAGCGCCATAAATCAGGGGGGCACAGATACGCAGTATTTT	CASSAINQGGTDTQYF
TRBV5-6	TRBD1	.	TRBJ2-7	TGTGCCAGCAGCCCTGGACAGGGAGCCTACGAGCAGTACTTC	CASSPGQGAYEQYF
TRBV6-6	TRBD1	.	TRBJ2-7	TGTGCCAGCACGACCCCGGGACAGGGGTCCTACGAGCAGTACTTC	CASTTPGQGSYEQYF
TRBV24-1	TRBD1	.	TRBJ1-5	TGTGCCACCCTTACGACAGGGGTTCGCAATCAGCCCCAGCATTTT	CATLTTGVRNQPQHF
TRBV5-1	TRBD1	.	TRBJ1-2	TGCGCCAGCAGCTTGACCAGTTGGGGACAGGGGACGCGCTATGGCTACACCTTC	CASSLTSWGQGTRYGYTF
TRBV6-5	TRBD1	.	TRBJ1-6	TGTGCCAGCGCACCAGGGGGTTATAATTCACCCCTCCACTTT	CASAPGGYNSPLHF
TRBV7-2	.	.	TRBJ1-4	TGTGCCAGCAGCTTAGCGGGGACCCTCGGAGGGGAAAAACTGTTTTTT	CASSLAGTLGGEKLFF